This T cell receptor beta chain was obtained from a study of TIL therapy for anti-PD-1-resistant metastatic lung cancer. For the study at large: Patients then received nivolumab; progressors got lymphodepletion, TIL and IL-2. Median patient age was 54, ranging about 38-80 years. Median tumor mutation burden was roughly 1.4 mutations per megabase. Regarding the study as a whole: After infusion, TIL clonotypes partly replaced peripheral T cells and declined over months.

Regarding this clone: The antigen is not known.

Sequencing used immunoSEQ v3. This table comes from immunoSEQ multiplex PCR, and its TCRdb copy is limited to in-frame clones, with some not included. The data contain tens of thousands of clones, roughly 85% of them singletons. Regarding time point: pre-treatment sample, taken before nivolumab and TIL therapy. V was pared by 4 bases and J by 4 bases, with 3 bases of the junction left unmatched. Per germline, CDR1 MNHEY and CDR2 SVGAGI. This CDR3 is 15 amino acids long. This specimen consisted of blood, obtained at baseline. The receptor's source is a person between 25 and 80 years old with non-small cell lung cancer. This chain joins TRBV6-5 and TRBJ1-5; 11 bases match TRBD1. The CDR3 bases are TGTGCCAGCAGTTCCCGGGACAGGGGGAATCAGCCCCAGCATTTT. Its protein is CASSSRDRGNQPQHF.